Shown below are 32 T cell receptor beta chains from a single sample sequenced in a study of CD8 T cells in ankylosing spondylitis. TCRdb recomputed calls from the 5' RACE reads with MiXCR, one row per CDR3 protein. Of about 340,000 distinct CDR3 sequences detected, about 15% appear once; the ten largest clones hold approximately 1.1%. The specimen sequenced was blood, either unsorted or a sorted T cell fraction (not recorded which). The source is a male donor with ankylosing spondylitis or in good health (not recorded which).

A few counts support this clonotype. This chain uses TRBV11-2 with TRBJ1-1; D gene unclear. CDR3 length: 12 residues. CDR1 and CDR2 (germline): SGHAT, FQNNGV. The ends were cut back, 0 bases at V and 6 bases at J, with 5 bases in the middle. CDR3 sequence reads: CASSLEFSEAFF. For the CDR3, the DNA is TGTGCCAGCAGCTTAGAATTTTCTGAAGCTTTCTTT.

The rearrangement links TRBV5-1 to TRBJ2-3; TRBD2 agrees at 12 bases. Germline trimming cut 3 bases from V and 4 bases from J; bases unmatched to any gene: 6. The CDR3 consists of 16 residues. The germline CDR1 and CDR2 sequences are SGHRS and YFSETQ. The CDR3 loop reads CASSYRLAGVADTQYF. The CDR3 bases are TGCGCCAGCAGCTATCGACTAGCGGGGGTGGCAGATACGCAGTATTTT.

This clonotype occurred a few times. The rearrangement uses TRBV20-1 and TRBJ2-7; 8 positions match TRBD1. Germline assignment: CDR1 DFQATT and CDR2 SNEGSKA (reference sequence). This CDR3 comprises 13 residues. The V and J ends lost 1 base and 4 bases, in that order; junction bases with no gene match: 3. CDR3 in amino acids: CSARGQGTYEQYF. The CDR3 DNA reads TGCAGTGCTAGAGGACAGGGGACTTACGAGCAGTACTTC.

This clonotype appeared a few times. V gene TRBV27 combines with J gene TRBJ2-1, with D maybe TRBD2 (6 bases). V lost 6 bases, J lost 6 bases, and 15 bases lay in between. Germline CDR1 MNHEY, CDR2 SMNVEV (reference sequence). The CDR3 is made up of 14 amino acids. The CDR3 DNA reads TGTGCCAGCAGGCCGGGACTTATTATCAATGAGCAGTTCTTC. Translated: CASRPGLIINEQFF.

CDR3 nucleotides: TGTGCTAGTGGCCCCAGATCAGGATCCTACGAGCAGTACTTC. Translation gives CASGPRSGSYEQYF. The V gene is TRBV12-5, the J gene TRBJ2-7; D is unclear. V lost 6 bases and J lost 1, with 13 bases in between. The CDR3 sequence is 14 residues long. CDR1 is LGHNT and CDR2 is FRNRAP in the germline V gene.

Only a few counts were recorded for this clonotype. The CDR3 is CASSFSGGLSYNEQFF. In DNA form, the CDR3 reads TGTGCCAGCAGCTTTAGCGGGGGCCTCTCCTACAATGAGCAGTTCTTC. The V gene is TRBV11-2, the J gene TRBJ2-1, with 9 bases fitting TRBD2. The CDR3 loop spans 16 amino acids. J lost 0 bases, V lost 3 bases, and 3 bases had no gene match. Germline lookup yields CDR1 SGHAT and CDR2 FQNNGV. The full variable domain, rest sourced from reference TRBV11-2 and TRBJ2-1, is EAGVAQSPRYKIIEKRQSVAFWCNPISGHATLYWYQQILGQGPKLLIQFQNNGVVDDSQLPKDRFSAERLKGVDSTLKIQPAKLEDSAVYLCASSFSGGLSYNEQFFGPGTRLTVL.

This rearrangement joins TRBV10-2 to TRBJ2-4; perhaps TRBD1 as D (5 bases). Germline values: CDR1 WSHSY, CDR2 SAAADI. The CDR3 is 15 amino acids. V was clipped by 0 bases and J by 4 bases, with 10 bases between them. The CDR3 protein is CASSESGPSKNIQYF. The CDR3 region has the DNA TGCGCCAGCAGTGAGTCGGGGCCGTCGAAAAACATTCAGTACTTC.

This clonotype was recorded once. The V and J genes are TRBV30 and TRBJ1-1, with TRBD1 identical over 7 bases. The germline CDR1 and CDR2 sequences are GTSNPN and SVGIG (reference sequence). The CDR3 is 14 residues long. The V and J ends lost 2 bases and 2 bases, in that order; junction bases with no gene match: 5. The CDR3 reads CAWSIQGGNTEAFF. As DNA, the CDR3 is TGTGCCTGGAGTATCCAGGGGGGCAACACTGAAGCTTTCTTT.

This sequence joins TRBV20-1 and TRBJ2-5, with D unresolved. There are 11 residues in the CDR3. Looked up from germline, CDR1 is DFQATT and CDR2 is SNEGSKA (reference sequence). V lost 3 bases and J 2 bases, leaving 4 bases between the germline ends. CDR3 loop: CSASFQETQYF. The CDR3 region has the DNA TGCAGTGCTAGCTTTCAAGAGACCCAGTACTTC.

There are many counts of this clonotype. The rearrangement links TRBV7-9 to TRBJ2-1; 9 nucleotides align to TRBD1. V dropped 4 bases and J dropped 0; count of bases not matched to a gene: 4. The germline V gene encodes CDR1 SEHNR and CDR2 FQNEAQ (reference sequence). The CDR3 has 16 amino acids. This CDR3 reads CASSSGTGSSYNEQFF. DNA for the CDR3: TGTGCCAGCAGCTCCGGGACAGGGTCCTCCTACAATGAGCAGTTCTTC.

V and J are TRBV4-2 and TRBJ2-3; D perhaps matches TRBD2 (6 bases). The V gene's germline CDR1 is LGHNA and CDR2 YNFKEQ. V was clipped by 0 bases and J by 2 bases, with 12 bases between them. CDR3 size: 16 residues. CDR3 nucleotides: TGTGCCAGCAGCCAAGAACCTGCGGGGTACACAGATACGCAGTATTTT. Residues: CASSQEPAGYTDTQYF.

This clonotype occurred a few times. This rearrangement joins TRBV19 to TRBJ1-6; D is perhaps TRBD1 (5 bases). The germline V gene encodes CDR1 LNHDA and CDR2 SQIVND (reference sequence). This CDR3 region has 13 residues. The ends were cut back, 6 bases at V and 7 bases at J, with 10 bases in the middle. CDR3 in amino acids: CASRRDYNSPLHF. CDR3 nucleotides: TGTGCCAGTAGGAGGGACTACAATTCACCCCTCCACTTT. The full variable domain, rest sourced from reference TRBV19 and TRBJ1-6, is DGGITQSPKYLFRKEGQNVTLSCEQNLNHDAMYWYRQDPGQGLRLIYYSQIVNDFQKGDIAEGYSVSREKKESFPLTVTSAQKNPTAFYLCASRRDYNSPLHFGNGTRLTVT.

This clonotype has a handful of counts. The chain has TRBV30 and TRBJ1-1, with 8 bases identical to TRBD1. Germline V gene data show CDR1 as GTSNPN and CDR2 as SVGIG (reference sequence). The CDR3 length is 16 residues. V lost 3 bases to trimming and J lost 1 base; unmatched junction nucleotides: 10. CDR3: CAWRAPIGTGNTEAFF. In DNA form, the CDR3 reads TGTGCCTGGAGGGCCCCCATCGGGACAGGGAACACTGAAGCTTTCTTT.

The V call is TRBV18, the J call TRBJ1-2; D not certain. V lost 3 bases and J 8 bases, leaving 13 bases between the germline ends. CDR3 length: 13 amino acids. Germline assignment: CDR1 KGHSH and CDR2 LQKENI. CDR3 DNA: TGTGCCAGCTCACCGATGCGGGCTGGGGGCTACACCTTC. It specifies CASSPMRAGGYTF.

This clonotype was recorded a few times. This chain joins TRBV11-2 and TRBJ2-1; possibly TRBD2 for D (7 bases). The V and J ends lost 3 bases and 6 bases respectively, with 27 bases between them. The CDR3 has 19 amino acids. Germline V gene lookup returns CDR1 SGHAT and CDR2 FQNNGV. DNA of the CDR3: TGTGCCAGCAGCTTCACGGCTACGGGGGCGGGAGTAACGATCAATGAGCAGTTCTTC. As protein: CASSFTATGAGVTINEQFF. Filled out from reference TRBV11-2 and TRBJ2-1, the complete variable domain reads EAGVAQSPRYKIIEKRQSVAFWCNPISGHATLYWYQQILGQGPKLLIQFQNNGVVDDSQLPKDRFSAERLKGVDSTLKIQPAKLEDSAVYLCASSFTATGAGVTINEQFFGPGTRLTVL.

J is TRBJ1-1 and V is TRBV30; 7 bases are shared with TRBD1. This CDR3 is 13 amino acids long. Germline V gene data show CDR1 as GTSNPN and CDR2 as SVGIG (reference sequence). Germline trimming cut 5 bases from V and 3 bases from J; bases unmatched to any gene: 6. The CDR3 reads CAWDRESDTEAFF. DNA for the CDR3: TGTGCCTGGGACAGGGAATCGGACACTGAAGCTTTCTTT.

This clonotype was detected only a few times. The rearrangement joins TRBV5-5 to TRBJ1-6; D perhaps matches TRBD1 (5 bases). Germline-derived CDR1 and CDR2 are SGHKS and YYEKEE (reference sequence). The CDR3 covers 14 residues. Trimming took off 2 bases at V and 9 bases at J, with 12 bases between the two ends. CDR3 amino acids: CASSFQGQGSPLHF. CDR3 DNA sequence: TGTGCCAGCAGCTTCCAGGGTCAGGGTTCACCCCTCCACTTT.

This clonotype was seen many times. The CDR3 spells CASSLTGSSYNEQFF. In DNA, the CDR3 is TGCGCCAGCAGCTTAACGGGAAGCTCCTACAATGAGCAGTTCTTC. V is TRBV5-1 and J is TRBJ2-1; maybe TRBD2 (5 bases). V lost 2 bases and J lost 0, with 9 bases in between. The length of the CDR3 is 15 residues. CDR1 is SGHRS and CDR2 is YFSETQ in the germline V gene.

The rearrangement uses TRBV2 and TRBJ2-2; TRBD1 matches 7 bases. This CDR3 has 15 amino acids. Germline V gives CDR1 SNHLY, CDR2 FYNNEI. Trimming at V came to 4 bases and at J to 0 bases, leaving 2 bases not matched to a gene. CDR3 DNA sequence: TGTGCCAGCAGTGGCCAGGGGGCGAACACCGGGGAGCTGTTTTTT. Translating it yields CASSGQGANTGELFF.

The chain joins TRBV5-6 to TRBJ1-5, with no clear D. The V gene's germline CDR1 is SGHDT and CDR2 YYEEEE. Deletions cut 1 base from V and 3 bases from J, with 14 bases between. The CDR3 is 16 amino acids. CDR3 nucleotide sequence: TGTGCCAGCAGCTTGAGGACGGGCCTCCTCAATCAGCCCCAGCATTTT. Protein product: CASSLRTGLLNQPQHF.

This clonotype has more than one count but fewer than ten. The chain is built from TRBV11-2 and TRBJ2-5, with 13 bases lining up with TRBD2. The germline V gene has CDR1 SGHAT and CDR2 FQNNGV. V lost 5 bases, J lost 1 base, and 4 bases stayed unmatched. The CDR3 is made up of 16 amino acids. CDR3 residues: CASSRGLAGIQETQYF. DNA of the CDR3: TGTGCCAGCAGCAGGGGACTAGCGGGGATCCAAGAGACCCAGTACTTC.

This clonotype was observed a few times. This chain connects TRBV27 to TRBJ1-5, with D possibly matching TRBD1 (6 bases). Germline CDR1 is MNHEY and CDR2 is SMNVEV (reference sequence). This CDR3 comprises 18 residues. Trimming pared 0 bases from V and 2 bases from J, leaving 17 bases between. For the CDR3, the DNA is TGTGCCAGCAGTTTATCGGAGACGTACAGGGTTGGCAATCAGCCCCAGCATTTT. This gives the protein CASSLSETYRVGNQPQHF.

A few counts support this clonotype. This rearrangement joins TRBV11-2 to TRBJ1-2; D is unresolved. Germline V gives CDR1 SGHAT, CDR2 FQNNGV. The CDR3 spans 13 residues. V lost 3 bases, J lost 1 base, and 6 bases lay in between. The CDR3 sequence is CASSFEINYGYTF. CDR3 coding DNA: TGTGCCAGCAGCTTCGAGATTAACTATGGCTACACCTTC.

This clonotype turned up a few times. The CDR3 nucleotides are TGCGCCAGCAGCTTAGCTAGCCGCACAGATACGCAGTATTTT. This translates into CASSLASRTDTQYF. The chain combines TRBV5-1 with TRBJ2-3; maybe TRBD2 (5 bases). Germline lookup yields CDR1 SGHRS and CDR2 YFSETQ. V was trimmed by 2 bases and J by 1 base, leaving 8 bases between them. The CDR3 has 14 amino acids.

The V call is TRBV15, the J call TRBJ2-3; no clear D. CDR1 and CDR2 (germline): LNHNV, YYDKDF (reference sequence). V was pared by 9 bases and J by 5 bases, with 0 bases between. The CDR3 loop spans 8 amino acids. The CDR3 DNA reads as TGTGCCACAGATACGCAGTATTTT. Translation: CATDTQYF.

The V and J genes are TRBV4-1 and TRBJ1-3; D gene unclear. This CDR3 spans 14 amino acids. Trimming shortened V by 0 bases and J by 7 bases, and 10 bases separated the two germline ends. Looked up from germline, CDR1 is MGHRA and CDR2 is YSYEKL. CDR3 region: CASSQDRTANTIYF. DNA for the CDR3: TGCGCCAGCAGCCAAGACAGGACGGCCAACACCATATATTTT.

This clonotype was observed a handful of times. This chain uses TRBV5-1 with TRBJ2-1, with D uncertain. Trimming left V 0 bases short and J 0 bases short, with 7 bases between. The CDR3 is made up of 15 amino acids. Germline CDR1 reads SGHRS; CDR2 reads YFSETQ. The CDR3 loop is CASSLGGLSYNEQFF. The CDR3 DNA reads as TGCGCCAGCAGCTTGGGGGGTCTCTCCTACAATGAGCAGTTCTTC.

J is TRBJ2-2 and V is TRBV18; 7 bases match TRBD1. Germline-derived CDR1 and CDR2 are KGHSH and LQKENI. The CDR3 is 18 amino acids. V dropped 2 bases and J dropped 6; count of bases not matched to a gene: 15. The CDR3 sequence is CASSPAQITSTGSGELFF. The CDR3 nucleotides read TGTGCCAGCTCACCAGCACAAATTACCTCGACAGGGTCCGGGGAGCTGTTTTTT.

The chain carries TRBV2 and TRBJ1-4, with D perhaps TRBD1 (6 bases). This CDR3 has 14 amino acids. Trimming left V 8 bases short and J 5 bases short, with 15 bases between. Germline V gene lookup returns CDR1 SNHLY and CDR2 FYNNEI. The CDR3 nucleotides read TGTGCCAGCTCCGGCGGACAGAGGAATGAAAAACTGTTTTTT. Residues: CASSGGQRNEKLFF.

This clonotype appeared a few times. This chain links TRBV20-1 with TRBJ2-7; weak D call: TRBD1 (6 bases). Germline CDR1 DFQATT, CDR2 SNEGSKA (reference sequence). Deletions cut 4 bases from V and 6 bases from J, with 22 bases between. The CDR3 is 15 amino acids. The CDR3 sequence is CSATPLLDSYSEQYF. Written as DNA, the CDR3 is TGCAGTGCTACCCCATTACTGGACAGTTATAGCGAGCAGTACTTC.

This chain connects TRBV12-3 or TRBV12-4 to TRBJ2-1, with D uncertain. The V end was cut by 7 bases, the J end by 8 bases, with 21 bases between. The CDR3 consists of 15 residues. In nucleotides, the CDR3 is TGTGCCAGCACCCGGGCCGCCTTAATATCGGATGAGCAGTTCTTC. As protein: CASTRAALISDEQFF.

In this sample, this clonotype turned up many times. The CDR3 spells CASSPSGTGGQYEQFF. CDR3 DNA: TGCGCCAGCAGTCCATCAGGGACAGGGGGCCAGTATGAGCAGTTCTTC. This rearrangement joins TRBV4-1 to TRBJ2-1, with 12 bases aligning to TRBD1. Losses at the gene ends were 6 bases for V and 8 bases for J; bases not matched to a gene: 11. Germline lookup yields CDR1 MGHRA and CDR2 YSYEKL. The CDR3 consists of 16 residues.